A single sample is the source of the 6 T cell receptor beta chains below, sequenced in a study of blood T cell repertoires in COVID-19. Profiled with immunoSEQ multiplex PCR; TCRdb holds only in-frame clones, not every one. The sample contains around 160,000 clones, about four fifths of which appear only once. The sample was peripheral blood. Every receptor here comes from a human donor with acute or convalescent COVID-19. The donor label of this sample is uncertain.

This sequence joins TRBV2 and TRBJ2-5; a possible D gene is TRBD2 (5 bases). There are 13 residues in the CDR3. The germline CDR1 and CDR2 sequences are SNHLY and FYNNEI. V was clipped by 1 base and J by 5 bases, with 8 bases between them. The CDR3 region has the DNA TGTGCCAGCAGTGAAGAACGCGGGGAGACCCAGTACTTC. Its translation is CASSEERGETQYF.

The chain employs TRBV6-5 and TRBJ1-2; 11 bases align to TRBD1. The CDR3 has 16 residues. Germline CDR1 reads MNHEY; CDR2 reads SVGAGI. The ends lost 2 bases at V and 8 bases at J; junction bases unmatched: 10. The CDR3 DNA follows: TGTGCCAGCAGTTACAAAACCGGACAGGGGGCAAAAGGCTACACCTTC. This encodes CASSYKTGQGAKGYTF.

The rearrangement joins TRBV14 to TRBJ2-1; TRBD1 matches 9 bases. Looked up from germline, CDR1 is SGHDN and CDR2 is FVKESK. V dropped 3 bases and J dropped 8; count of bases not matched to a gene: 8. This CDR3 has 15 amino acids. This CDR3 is CASSHRDRDFDEQFF. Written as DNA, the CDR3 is TGTGCCAGCAGCCACCGGGACAGGGATTTCGATGAGCAGTTCTTC.

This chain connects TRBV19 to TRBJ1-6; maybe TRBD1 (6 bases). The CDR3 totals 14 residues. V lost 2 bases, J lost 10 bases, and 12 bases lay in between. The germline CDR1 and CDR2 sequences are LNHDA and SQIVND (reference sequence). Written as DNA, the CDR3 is TGTGCCAGTAGTATAAAGGGTGGACAGTCACCCCTCCACTTT. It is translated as CASSIKGGQSPLHF.

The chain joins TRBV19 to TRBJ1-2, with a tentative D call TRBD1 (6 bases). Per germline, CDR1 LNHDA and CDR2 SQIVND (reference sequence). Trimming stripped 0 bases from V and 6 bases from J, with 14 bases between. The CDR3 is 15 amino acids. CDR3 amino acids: CASSIDHRASNGYTF. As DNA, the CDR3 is TGTGCCAGTAGTATAGATCACAGGGCGTCTAATGGCTACACCTTC.

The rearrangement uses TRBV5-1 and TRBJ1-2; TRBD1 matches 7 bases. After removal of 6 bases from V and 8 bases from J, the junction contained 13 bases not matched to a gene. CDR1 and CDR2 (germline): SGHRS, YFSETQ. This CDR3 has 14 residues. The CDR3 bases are TGCGCCAGCACCCTGGACAGGAGAGGGGAAGGCTACACCTTC. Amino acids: CASTLDRRGEGYTF. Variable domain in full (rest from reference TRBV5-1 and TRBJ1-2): KAGVTQTPRYLIKTRGQQVTLSCSPISGHRSVSWYQQTPGQGLQFLFEYFSETQRNKGNFPGRFSGRQFSNSRSEMNVSTLELGDSALYLCASTLDRRGEGYTFGSGTRLTVV.